This T cell receptor (beta chain) comes out of a study of graft-versus-host responses after intestinal transplantation. For the study at large: Among the recipients, transplants were multivisceral, liver-intestinal, or isolated intestinal. Anti-thymocyte globulin induction was given to all recipients, followed by tacrolimus and steroids for two to four years.

The method was immunoSEQ multiplex PCR; TCRdb's version includes in-frame clones alone and lacks a portion of them. The sample lists 12,000 to 15,000 clones, about 34% occurring once. Overall study findings and caveats: Association was observed between peak circulating GvH clone levels and early post-transplant HvG declines.

Researchers placed 200,000 CFSE-labeled responder cells in culture with 200,000 irradiated, violet-dye-labeled stimulator cells. The reaction was completed, and proliferating CFSE-low CD3+CD4+ and CD3+CD8+ responders were then sorted. The CDR3 runs 16 residues. The ends were cut back, 1 base at V and 0 bases at J, with 10 bases in the middle. In germline, CDR1 is SGHAT, CDR2 FQNNGV. This clone appeared a few times. The clonotype comes from a human patient who received an intestinal transplant. The sequenced sample was alloreactive CD8+ T cells from a mixed lymphocyte reaction culture, obtained before intestinal transplant. Subset specified: CFSE-low proliferating T cells sorted from approximately six-day pre-transplant mixed lymphocyte reaction (GvH or HvG direction). The genes are TRBV11-2 and TRBJ2-1; possible D gene TRBD2, 6 bases. The CDR3 loop reads CASSLVYGSSYNEQFF. The DNA for the CDR3 is TGTGCCAGCAGCTTAGTGTACGGGAGCTCCTACAATGAGCAGTTCTTC.